The sequence of this T cell receptor beta chain was determined in a study of cytomegalovirus exposure and HLA in healthy donors. Study background: Unique TCRs from HLA-typed donors, 65 million to 85 million of them, were held in an early data release.

Remarks on this clone: Its target is unknown.

The PCR employed 60 Vbeta primers together with 13 Jbeta primers. Assay: immunoSEQ multiplex PCR; the TCRdb copy retains only in-frame clones and omits some. The data hold roughly 190,000 clones, with roughly 86% observed a single time. Broader study findings: For TCR beta chains, V- and J-gene trimming was later linked to a missense DCLRE1C variant.

Losses at the gene ends were 5 bases for V and 7 bases for J; bases not matched to a gene: 8. The length of the CDR3 is 13 residues. Germline V gene lookup returns CDR1 GTSNPN and CDR2 SVGIG (reference sequence). The clonotype was recovered from a man aged 35 to 55 in good health and CMV-seropositive. The sequenced sample consisted of PBMCs. This chain uses TRBV30 with TRBJ1-2; TRBD1 matches 9 bases. The CDR3 nucleotides are TGTGCCTGGGCCGGGACAGGGATATTTGGCTACACCTTC. Translated: CAWAGTGIFGYTF.